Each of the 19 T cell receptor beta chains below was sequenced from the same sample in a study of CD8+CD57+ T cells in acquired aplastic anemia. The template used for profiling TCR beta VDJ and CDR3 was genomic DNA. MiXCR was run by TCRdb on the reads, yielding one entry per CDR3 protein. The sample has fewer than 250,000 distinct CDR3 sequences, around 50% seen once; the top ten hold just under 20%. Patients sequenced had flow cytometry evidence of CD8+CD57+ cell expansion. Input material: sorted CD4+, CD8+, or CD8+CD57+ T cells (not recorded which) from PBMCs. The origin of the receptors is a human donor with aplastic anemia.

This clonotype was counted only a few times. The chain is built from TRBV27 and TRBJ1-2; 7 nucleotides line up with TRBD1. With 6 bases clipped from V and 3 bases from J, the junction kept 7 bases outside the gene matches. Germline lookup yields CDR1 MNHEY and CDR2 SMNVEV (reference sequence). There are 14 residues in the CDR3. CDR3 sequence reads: CASSTQGLDYGYTF. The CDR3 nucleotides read TGTGCCAGCAGCACACAGGGGCTCGACTATGGCTACACCTTC.

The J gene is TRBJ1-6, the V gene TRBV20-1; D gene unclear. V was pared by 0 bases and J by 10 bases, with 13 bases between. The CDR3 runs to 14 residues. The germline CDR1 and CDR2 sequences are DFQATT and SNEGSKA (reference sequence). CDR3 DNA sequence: TGCAGTGCTAGAGATTCGCTGTCTGGATCACCCCTCCACTTT. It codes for CSARDSLSGSPLHF.

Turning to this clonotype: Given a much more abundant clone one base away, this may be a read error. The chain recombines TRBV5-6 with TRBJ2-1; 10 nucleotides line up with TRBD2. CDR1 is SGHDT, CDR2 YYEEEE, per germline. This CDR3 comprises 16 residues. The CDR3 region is CASSLVGTSVHSEQSF. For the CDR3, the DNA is TGTGCCAGCAGCTTGGTGGGGACTAGCGTCCATAGTGAGCAGTCCTTC.

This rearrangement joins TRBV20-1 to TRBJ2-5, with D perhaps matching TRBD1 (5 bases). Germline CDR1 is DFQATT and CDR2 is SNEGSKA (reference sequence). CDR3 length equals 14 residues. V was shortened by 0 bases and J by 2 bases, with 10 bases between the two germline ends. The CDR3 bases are TGCAGTGCTAGAGAGGTAGCAGGGCAAGAGACCCAGTACTTC. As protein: CSAREVAGQETQYF.

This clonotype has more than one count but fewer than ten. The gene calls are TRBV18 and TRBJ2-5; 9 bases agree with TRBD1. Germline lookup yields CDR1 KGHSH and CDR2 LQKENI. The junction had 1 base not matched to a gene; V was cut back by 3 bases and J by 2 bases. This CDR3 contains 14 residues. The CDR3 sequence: CASSPGTGQETQYF. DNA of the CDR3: TGTGCCAGCTCACCTGGGACAGGGCAAGAGACCCAGTACTTC.

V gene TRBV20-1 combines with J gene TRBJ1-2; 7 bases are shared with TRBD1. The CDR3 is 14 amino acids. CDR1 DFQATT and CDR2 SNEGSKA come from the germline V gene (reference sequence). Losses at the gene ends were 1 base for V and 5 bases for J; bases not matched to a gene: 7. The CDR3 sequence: CSARGRQGRYGYTF. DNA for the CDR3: TGCAGTGCTAGAGGCAGACAGGGTCGATATGGCTACACCTTC.

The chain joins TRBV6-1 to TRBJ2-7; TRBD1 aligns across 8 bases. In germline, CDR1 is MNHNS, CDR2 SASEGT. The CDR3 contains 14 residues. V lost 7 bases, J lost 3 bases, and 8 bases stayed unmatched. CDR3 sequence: CASTPDRAGYEQYF. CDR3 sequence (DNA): TGTGCCAGCACCCCGGACAGGGCCGGCTACGAGCAGTACTTC.

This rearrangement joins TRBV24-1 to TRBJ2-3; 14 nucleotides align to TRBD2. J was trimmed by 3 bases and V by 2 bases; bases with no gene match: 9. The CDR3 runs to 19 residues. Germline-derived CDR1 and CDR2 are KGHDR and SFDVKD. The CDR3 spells CATSDWGGLAGVGTDTQYF. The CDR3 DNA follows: TGTGCCACCAGTGATTGGGGGGGACTAGCGGGGGTGGGTACAGATACGCAGTATTTT.

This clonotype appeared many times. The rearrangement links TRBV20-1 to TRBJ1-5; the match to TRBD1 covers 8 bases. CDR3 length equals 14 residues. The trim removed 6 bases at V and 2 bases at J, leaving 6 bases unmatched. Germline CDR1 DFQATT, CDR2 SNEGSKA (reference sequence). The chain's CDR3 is CSATGTGGNQPQHF. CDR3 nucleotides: TGCAGTGCCACCGGGACAGGAGGCAATCAGCCCCAGCATTTT.

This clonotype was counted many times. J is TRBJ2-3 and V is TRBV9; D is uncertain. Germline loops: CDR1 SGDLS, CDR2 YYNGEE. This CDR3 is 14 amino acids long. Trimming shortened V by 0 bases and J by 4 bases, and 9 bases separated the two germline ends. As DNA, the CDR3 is TGTGCCAGCAGCGTAGGGTCGATCGCAGATACGCAGTATTTT. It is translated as CASSVGSIADTQYF.

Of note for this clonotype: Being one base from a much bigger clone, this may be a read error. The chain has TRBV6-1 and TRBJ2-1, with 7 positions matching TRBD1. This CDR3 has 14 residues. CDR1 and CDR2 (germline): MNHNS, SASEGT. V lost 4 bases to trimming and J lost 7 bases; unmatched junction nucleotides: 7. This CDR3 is CASSVKDRPNEQFF. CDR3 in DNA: TGTGCCAGCAGTGTTAAGGACAGGCCGAATGAGCAGTTCTTC.

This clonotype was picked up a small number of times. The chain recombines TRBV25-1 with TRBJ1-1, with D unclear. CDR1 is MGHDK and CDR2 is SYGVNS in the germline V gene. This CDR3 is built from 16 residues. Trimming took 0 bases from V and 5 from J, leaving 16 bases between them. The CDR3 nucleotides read TGTGCCAGCAGTGAATATGAGGCAGCCCGAGGGACTGAAGCTTTCTTT. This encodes CASSEYEAARGTEAFF.

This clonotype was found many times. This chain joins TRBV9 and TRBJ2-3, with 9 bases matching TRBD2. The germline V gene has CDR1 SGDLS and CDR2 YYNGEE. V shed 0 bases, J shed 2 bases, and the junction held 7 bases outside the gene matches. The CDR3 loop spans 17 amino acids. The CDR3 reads CASSVDRAGGITDTQYF. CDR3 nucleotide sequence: TGTGCCAGCAGCGTAGACCGTGCGGGGGGGATCACAGATACGCAGTATTTT.

The CDR3 spells CASSLTVLTNYGYTF. The CDR3 DNA sequence: TGTGCCAGCAGCTTGACGGTTCTAACTAACTATGGCTACACCTTC. The chain joins TRBV7-2 to TRBJ1-2; no clear D. The CDR3 has 15 residues. Germline CDR1 and CDR2: SGHTA and FQGNSA. V dropped 3 bases and J dropped 0 bases, with 11 bases sitting between them.

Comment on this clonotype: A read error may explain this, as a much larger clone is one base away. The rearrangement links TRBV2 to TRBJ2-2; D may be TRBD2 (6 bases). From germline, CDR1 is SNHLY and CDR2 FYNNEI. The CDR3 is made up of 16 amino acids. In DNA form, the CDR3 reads TGTGCCAGCAGTGAAGGCGGGACTGAGAACACCGGGGAGCTGCTTTTT. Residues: CASSEGGTENTGELLF.

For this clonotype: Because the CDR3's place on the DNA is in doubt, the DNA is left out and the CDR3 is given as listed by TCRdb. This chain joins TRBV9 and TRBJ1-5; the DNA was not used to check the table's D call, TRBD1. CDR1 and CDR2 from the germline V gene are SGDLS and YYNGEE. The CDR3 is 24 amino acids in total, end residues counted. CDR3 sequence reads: CASAAGGNNEQFFGPGKSNQPQHF.

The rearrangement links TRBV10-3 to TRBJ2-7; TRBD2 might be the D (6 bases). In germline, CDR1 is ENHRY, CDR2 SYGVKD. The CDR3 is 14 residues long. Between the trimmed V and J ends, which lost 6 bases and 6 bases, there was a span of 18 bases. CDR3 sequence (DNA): TGTGCCATCAGCGAACCTATTACTAGCAGCGAGCAGTACGTC. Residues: CAISEPITSSEQYV.

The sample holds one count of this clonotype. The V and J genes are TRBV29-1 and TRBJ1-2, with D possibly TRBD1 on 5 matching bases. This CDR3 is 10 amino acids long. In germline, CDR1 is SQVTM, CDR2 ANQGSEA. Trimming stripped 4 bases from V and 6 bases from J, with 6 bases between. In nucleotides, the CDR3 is TGCAGCGTTGGCAGGGATGGCTACACCTTC. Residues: CSVGRDGYTF.

CDR3 loop: CASSLAADQPQHF. Here the CDR3 DNA reads TGTGCCAGCAGCTTAGCAGCTGATCAGCCCCAGCATTTT. The rearrangement joins TRBV7-2 to TRBJ1-5; the D is unclear. The germline CDR1 and CDR2 sequences are SGHTA and FQGNSA. The CDR3 loop spans 13 amino acids. V was clipped by 0 bases and J by 5 bases, with 5 bases between them.